This TCR beta chain was documented in a study of beta chain features in type 1 diabetes. Study findings and constraints: TCRB CDR3s from Type 1 diabetes patients were moderately but significantly shorter in all four CD4+ subsets.

This clone was picked up a small number of times. Its antigen is not known. Every bit of the isolated RNA underwent reverse transcription, so sequencing read expressed TCRB transcripts. The data were produced by immunoSEQ multiplex PCR, yet TCRdb's version contains in-frame clones alone and is incomplete. The data show around 250,000 clones, with around 22% seen just once and around 0.012% held by the top ten. The CDR3 spans 13 residues. V was clipped by 4 bases and J by 10 bases, with 15 bases between them. Germline lookup yields CDR1 SGHRS and CDR2 YFSETQ. The V and J genes are TRBV5-1 and TRBJ2-1, with D possibly being TRBD1 (6 bases). This TCR was recovered from a woman in her 30s with type 1 diabetes. The specimen sequenced was naive CD4+ T cells from blood. The CDR3 sequence is CASSTPGDREQFF. The CDR3, as DNA: TGCGCCAGCAGCACCCCAGGGGATCGGGAGCAGTTCTTC.